This TCR beta chain comes out of a study of tumor-infiltrating lymphocytes in primary liver carcinoma. For the study at large: Surgery removed the patients' primary liver carcinoma.

Germline V gene sequence: CDR1 GTSNPN, CDR2 SVGIG (reference sequence). The CDR3 has 11 residues. V was pared by 2 bases and J by 7 bases, with 8 bases between. Starting material of around 460 ng total RNA yielded TCR beta cDNA via a constant-region primer. Slightly modified ARM-PCR, run as three nested multiplex PCR rounds, produced the TCR beta libraries. With TRBV1-TRBV30 forward primers and a C-beta reverse primer, the first two PCR rounds were run for about 10 cycles each. TCRdb fed the multiplex PCR reads into MiXCR, producing one record per CDR3 protein. The data contain hundreds of thousands of distinct CDR3 sequences, nearly 60% of them seen just once; the ten biggest clones take up about 17%. Germline DNA was extracted alongside blood RNA, which was obtained from unsorted whole blood.

This clonotype was sampled from a woman in her thirties with primary liver carcinoma and hepatitis B virus infection. What was sequenced was peripheral blood. The rearrangement uses TRBV30 and TRBJ1-2; no clear D. CDR3 in amino acids: CAWSRTAGYTF. For the CDR3, the DNA is TGTGCCTGGAGTAGGACCGCTGGCTACACCTTC.